The entry below describes one TCR beta chain. This sample was taken from a study of OX40 agonist ivuxolimab in advanced cancers. About the research overall: The study reported partial responses in three patients: one hepatocellular carcinoma, two cutaneous melanoma.

There are 15 residues in the CDR3. J gave up 3 bases and V 4 bases, and 8 bases lay outside the gene matches. Germline loops: CDR1 SGHRS, CDR2 YFSETQ. The table came from immunoSEQ multiplex PCR; TCRdb's copy has only in-frame clones and leaves some out. The top ten clones hold approximately 1.2% of a sample with tens of thousands of clones, 86% of them seen once. The specimen comprised CD4+ or CD8+ T cells sorted from blood, sampled in a trial of the OX40 agonist ivuxolimab. This sequence originates from an adult with an advanced solid tumor such as melanoma, head and neck, liver or kidney cancer. The chain couples TRBV5-1 to TRBJ2-3, with 7 bases lining up with TRBD2. The CDR3, as DNA: TGCGCCAGCAGCGACAGCGGGACTTTAACAGATACGCAGTATTTT. Protein product: CASSDSGTLTDTQYF.